Listed here are 8 T cell receptor beta chains from one sample, sequenced in a study of shared clonotypes between healthy human individuals. Using immunoSEQ multiplex PCR, the repertoire was profiled, and TCRdb retains in-frame clones only, with some absent. The profile shows a few million clones, roughly 93% of them singletons. Sequencing was performed on naive CD4+ T cells from PBMCs. Stated subset: CD45RA+ positively selected. These TCRs come from a man aged 18 to 29 in good health. Some clones in this sample may be carry-over from other donors' samples.

The J gene is TRBJ1-5, the V gene TRBV5-1; D gene unclear. The V gene lost 0 bases and the J gene lost 11 bases, with 15 bases spanning the gap. This CDR3 is 14 amino acids long. Germline CDR1 is SGHRS and CDR2 is YFSETQ. The CDR3 region is CASSLDPEKRSQHF. The CDR3 nucleotides are TGCGCCAGCAGCTTGGATCCGGAAAAAAGATCCCAGCATTTT.

Turning to this clone: Other DNA sequences within the sample encode an identical CDR3. This sequence joins TRBV2 and TRBJ1-5; TRBD1 matches at 10 bases. Trimming at V came to 6 bases and at J to 7 bases, leaving 3 bases not matched to a gene. Looked up from germline, CDR1 is SNHLY and CDR2 is FYNNEI. This CDR3 has 13 amino acids. CDR3 DNA: TGTGCCAGCAGAGGACAGGGGGGCCAGCCCCAGCATTTT. Protein sequence: CASRGQGGQPQHF.

This CDR3 reads CASSSGIQPHLITDTQYF. The CDR3 nucleotides are TGTGCCAGCAGCTCCGGGATTCAGCCACATCTAATCACAGATACGCAGTATTTT. V gene TRBV5-4 combines with J gene TRBJ2-3; possible D gene TRBD2, 5 bases. CDR3 length equals 18 residues. The germline CDR1 and CDR2 sequences are SGHNT and YYREEE (reference sequence). Trimming pared 3 bases from V and 2 bases from J, leaving 22 bases between.

This clone was picked up one time. This chain links TRBV7-9 with TRBJ2-7, with unresolved D. Deletions cut 5 bases from V and 3 bases from J, with 14 bases between. Germline lookup yields CDR1 SEHNR and CDR2 FQNEAQ (reference sequence). CDR3 length: 14 amino acids. Here the CDR3 DNA reads TGTGCCAGCAGCCCCTGGACGGACGGCTACGAGCAGTACTTC. This gives the protein CASSPWTDGYEQYF.

The table lists this clone with a few counts. The V gene is TRBV18, the J gene TRBJ1-5, with 7 bases fitting TRBD1. Germline values: CDR1 KGHSH, CDR2 LQKENI. This CDR3 is built from 14 residues. J lost 7 bases, V lost 5 bases, and 8 bases had no gene match. As DNA, the CDR3 is TGTGCCAGCTCAGAGACAGGGAAGGGGCAGCCCCAGCATTTT. The encoded protein is CASSETGKGQPQHF.

The chain joins TRBV5-1 to TRBJ2-3, with D tentatively TRBD1 or TRBD2 (5 bases each). CDR1 SGHRS and CDR2 YFSETQ come from the germline V gene. The CDR3 spans 15 residues. Trimming took 0 bases from V and 6 from J, leaving 14 bases between them. The CDR3 protein is CASSLGQFLADTQYF. The CDR3 DNA is TGCGCCAGCAGCTTGGGACAGTTTCTAGCCGATACGCAGTATTTT.

The chain recombines TRBV7-2 with TRBJ2-5; 7 nucleotides agree with TRBD2. CDR3 length: 16 amino acids. Germline V gene sequence: CDR1 SGHTA, CDR2 FQGNSA. Trimming took 2 bases from V and 4 from J; bases not matched to a gene: 10. The CDR3 spells CASSLRVVAGVETQYF. CDR3 DNA: TGTGCCAGCAGCTTAAGAGTGGTAGCGGGCGTAGAGACCCAGTACTTC.

The V and J genes are TRBV4-2 and TRBJ2-7; D gene unclear. Per germline, CDR1 LGHNA and CDR2 YNFKEQ. This CDR3 contains 15 residues. Trimming removed 0 bases from V and 4 bases from J, with 13 bases in between. DNA of the CDR3: TGTGCCAGCAGCCAAGATTTACGGTCCCAGTACGAGCAGTACTTC. Protein sequence: CASSQDLRSQYEQYF.